This T cell receptor beta chain is from a study of PD-L1 blockade in urothelial cancer. Study-level background: The authors examined blood 3 weeks (second dose) and 6 weeks after treatment start.

As for time point: peripheral blood 6 weeks after treatment start. Locally advanced or metastatic urothelial carcinoma affected the patients. The data were produced by immunoSEQ multiplex PCR, yet TCRdb's version contains in-frame clones alone and is incomplete. The top ten clones hold approximately 10% of a sample with about 35,000 clones, around 84% of them seen once. This CDR3 is built from 15 residues. Germline V gene lookup returns CDR1 LGHNT and CDR2 FRNRAP. Unmatched junction bases numbered 2, after V lost 3 bases and J lost 0 bases. The source material was PBMCs, sampled around atezolizumab (anti-PD-L1) treatment. The receptor's source is a man between 40 and 49 years old with urothelial cancer. The chain is built from TRBV12-5 and TRBJ2-1; 7 bases align to TRBD2. This chain's CDR3 is CASGLGGSSYNEQFF. CDR3 DNA: TGTGCTAGTGGTTTAGGCGGGAGCTCCTACAATGAGCAGTTCTTC.